These 11 T cell receptor beta chains originate from one sample sequenced in a study of post-analysis software for immune sequencing data. General study findings and limits: Controls had lower frequencies than patients of a handful of TRBV segments, which included TRBV5-6, TRBV5-1 and TRBV20-1.

These TCRs are of unknown antigen specificity. cDNA libraries for TCR beta contained unique molecular identifiers. TCRdb re-called the PCR reads through MiXCR, storing one row per CDR3 protein. The repertoire holds roughly 200,000 distinct CDR3 sequences, with approximately 30% as singletons. Sequencing used blood. The receptors come from a girl between 2 and 17 years old with multiple sclerosis.

The chain employs TRBV20-1 and TRBJ1-1; no clear D gene. Per the germline V gene, CDR1 is DFQATT and CDR2 is SNEGSKA (reference sequence). CDR3 length equals 11 residues. Trimming cost V 3 bases and J 2 bases, with 4 bases left between them. CDR3 in DNA: TGCAGTGCTAGTTTCAACACTGAAGCTTTCTTT. Translating gives CSASFNTEAFF.

This clonotype was seen at least ten times. The rearrangement joins TRBV29-1 to TRBJ1-2; D is perhaps TRBD1 (6 bases). The CDR3 sequence is 13 residues long. Germline assignment: CDR1 SQVTM and CDR2 ANQGSEA. Trimming stripped 8 bases from V and 7 bases from J, with 20 bases between. The CDR3: CSSESPGAGGYTF. CDR3 DNA: TGCAGCTCCGAGAGTCCGGGGGCCGGTGGCTACACCTTC.

The chain employs TRBV7-2 and TRBJ2-3; 8 positions match TRBD2. CDR1 and CDR2 (germline): SGHTA, FQGNSA. V was clipped by 1 base and J by 5 bases; unmatched bases: 8. This CDR3 spans 16 amino acids. CDR3 nucleotides: TGTGCCAGCAGCTTAGGGCCGGGGGGGGGTCAAGATACGCAGTATTTT. Translated, it gives CASSLGPGGGQDTQYF.

Note on this clonotype: A much larger clone differs from this one at a single base, so this may be a read error. CDR3 DNA: TGCGCCAGCAGCCTGGGAGTGGCTGGCAGTGAGCAGTTCTTC. The encoded protein is CASSLGVAGSEQFF. The chain uses TRBV4-1 and TRBJ2-1; D may be TRBD2 (5 bases). Trimming took 4 bases from V and 9 from J, leaving 16 bases between them. The germline V gene has CDR1 MGHRA and CDR2 YSYEKL. The CDR3 totals 14 residues.

The chain uses TRBV20-1 and TRBJ2-7; D gene uncertain. The CDR3 spans 14 residues. The V end was cut by 1 base, the J end by 2 bases, with 12 bases between. Germline CDR1 DFQATT, CDR2 SNEGSKA (reference sequence). The CDR3: CSARGVTETYEQYF. The CDR3 nucleotides are TGCAGTGCTAGAGGGGTGACGGAAACCTACGAGCAGTACTTC.

This clonotype showed up just a few times. This chain uses TRBV12-3 or TRBV12-4 with TRBJ1-5, with 8 bases identical to TRBD1. This CDR3 region has 14 residues. V gave up 3 bases and J gave up 7 bases; unmatched junction bases: 5. The CDR3 DNA is TGTGCCAGCAGTTTTCAGGGGGCTGTACAGCCCCAGCATTTT. The encoded protein is CASSFQGAVQPQHF.

In regard to this clonotype: This could be a read error, since a much larger clone is one nucleotide away. The chain has TRBV11-3 and TRBJ2-1; 11 bases match TRBD2. The junction had 3 bases not matched to a gene; V was cut back by 6 bases and J by 5 bases. The CDR3 runs to 14 residues. In germline, CDR1 is SGHNT, CDR2 YENEEA. DNA of the CDR3: TGTGCCAGCAGAAGGGGACTAGCGGACAATGAGCAGTTCTTC. Amino acid sequence: CASRRGLADNEQFF.

This clonotype was counted at least ten times. The chain carries TRBV5-1 and TRBJ2-5; D is unclear. The CDR3 consists of 13 residues. V was cut by 2 bases and J by 5 bases, with 10 bases left in between. The germline V gene has CDR1 SGHRS and CDR2 YFSETQ. DNA for the CDR3: TGCGCCAGCAGCTTCGGTTCTCTGGAGACCCAGTACTTC. This sequence encodes CASSFGSLETQYF.

The rearrangement links TRBV2 to TRBJ1-5; D might be TRBD1 (5 bases). The CDR3 totals 14 residues. V was pared by 6 bases and J by 1 base, with 10 bases between. The V gene's germline CDR1 is SNHLY and CDR2 FYNNEI. CDR3 loop: CASRGRGSNQPQHF. In DNA form, the CDR3 reads TGTGCCAGCAGAGGGAGGGGAAGCAATCAGCCCCAGCATTTT.

V gene TRBV5-1 combines with J gene TRBJ1-1, with 7 bases identical to TRBD1. Germline V lookup: CDR1 SGHRS, CDR2 YFSETQ. V dropped 3 bases and J dropped 6; count of bases not matched to a gene: 8. The CDR3 consists of 14 residues. The CDR3 DNA sequence: TGCGCCAGCAGCTCGGGGGTAGGGGGCGCTGAAGCTTTCTTT. Translation gives CASSSGVGGAEAFF.

Of note for this clonotype: This clone may be a read error of a much larger clone one base away. The chain recombines TRBV12-3 or TRBV12-4 with TRBJ2-3, with 10 bases lining up with TRBD2. The CDR3 is 16 residues long. CDR3 amino acids: CASSPSGSPSTDAQYF. The DNA of the CDR3 is TGTGCCAGCAGCCCTAGCGGGAGCCCTAGCACAGATGCGCAGTATTTT.